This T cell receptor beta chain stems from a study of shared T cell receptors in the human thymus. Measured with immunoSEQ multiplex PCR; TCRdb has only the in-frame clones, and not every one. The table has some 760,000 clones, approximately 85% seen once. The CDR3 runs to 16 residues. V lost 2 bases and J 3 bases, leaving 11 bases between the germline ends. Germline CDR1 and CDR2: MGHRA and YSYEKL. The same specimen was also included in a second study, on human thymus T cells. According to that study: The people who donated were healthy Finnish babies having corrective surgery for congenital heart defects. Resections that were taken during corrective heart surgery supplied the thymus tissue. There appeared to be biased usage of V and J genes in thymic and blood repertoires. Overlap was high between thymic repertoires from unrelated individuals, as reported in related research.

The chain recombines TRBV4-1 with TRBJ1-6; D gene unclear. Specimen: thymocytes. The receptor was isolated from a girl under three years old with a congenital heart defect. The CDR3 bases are TGCGCCAGCAGCCAAAATCTAGGCAGCTATAATTCACCCCTCCACTTT. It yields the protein CASSQNLGSYNSPLHF.